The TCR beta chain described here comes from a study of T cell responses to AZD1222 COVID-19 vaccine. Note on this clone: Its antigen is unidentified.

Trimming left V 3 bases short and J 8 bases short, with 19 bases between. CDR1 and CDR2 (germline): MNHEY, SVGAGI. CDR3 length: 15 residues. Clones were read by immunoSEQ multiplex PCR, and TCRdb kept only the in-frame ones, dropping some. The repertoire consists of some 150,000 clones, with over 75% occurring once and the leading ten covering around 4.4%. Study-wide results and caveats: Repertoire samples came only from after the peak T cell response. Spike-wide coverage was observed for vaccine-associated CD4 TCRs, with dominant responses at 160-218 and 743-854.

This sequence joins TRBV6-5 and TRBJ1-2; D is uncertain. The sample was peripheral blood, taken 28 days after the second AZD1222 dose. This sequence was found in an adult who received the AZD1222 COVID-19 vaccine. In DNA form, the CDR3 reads TGTGCCAGCAGTTATTCCATTACACCAACGGGGGGCTACACCTTC. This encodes CASSYSITPTGGYTF.